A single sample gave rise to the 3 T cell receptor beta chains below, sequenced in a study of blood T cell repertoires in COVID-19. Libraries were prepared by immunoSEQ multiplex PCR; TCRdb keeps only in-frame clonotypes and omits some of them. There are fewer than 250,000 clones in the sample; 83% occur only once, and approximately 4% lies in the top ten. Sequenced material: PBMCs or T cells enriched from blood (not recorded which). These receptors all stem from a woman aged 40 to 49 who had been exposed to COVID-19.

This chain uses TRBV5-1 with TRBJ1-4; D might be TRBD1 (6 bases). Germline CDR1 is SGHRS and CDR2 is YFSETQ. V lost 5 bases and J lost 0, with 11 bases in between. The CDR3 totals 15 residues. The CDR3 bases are TGCGCCAGCAGACAGGGTCATGCAACTAATGAAAAACTGTTTTTT. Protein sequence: CASRQGHATNEKLFF.

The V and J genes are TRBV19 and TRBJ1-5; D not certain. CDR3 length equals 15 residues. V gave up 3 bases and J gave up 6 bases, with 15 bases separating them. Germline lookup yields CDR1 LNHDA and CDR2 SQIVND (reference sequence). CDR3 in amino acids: CASSIGSTLAQPQHF. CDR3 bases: TGTGCCAGTAGTATCGGGAGTACTCTGGCTCAGCCCCAGCATTTT.

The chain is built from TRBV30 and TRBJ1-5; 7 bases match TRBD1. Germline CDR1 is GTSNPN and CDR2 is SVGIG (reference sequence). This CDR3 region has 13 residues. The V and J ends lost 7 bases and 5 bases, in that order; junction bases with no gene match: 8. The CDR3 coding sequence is TGTGCCTATTCGACAGGGACTTATCAGCCCCAGCATTTT. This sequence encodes CAYSTGTYQPQHF.